One and the same sample provided the 27 T cell receptor beta chains below, sequenced in a study of blood T cell repertoires in COVID-19. Using immunoSEQ multiplex PCR, the repertoire was profiled, and TCRdb retains in-frame clones only, with some absent. This table holds some 210,000 clones, 75% to 85% found once. The specimen sequenced was PBMCs or T cells enriched from blood (not recorded which). Source of these receptors: a man between 40 and 49 years old who had recovered from COVID-19.

The chain joins TRBV11-2 to TRBJ2-5, with a tentative D call TRBD2 (6 bases). From germline, CDR1 is SGHAT and CDR2 FQNNGV. The CDR3 has 16 amino acids. Deletions cut 2 bases from V and 5 bases from J, with 18 bases between. The DNA of the CDR3 is TGTGCCAGCAGCTTATATAGGGGACTCGACGGGGAGACCCAGTACTTC. Encoded protein: CASSLYRGLDGETQYF. The full variable domain, in which reference TRBV11-2 and TRBJ2-5 provide the parts outside the CDR3, is EAGVAQSPRYKIIEKRQSVAFWCNPISGHATLYWYQQILGQGPKLLIQFQNNGVVDDSQLPKDRFSAERLKGVDSTLKIQPAKLEDSAVYLCASSLYRGLDGETQYFGPGTRLLVL.

V and J are TRBV15 and TRBJ1-5; possibly TRBD1 for D (5 bases). Trimming pared 9 bases from V and 4 bases from J, leaving 10 bases between. This CDR3 has 12 amino acids. Germline loops: CDR1 LNHNV, CDR2 YYDKDF (reference sequence). The DNA of the CDR3 is TGTGCCACTCGACAGCAAAATCAGCCCCAGCATTTT. It codes for CATRQQNQPQHF.

The rearrangement uses TRBV15 and TRBJ2-7; 7 positions agree with TRBD1. Germline CDR1 reads LNHNV; CDR2 reads YYDKDF (reference sequence). The length of the CDR3 is 15 residues. Unmatched junction bases numbered 6, after V lost 1 base and J lost 3 bases. In DNA form, the CDR3 reads TGTGCCACCAGCAGAGCAATCGGACAGGTCTACGAGCAGTACTTC. Its protein product is CATSRAIGQVYEQYF.

This chain's CDR3 is CASSGRGGIYEQYF. Written as DNA, the CDR3 is TGTGCCAGCAGCGGTAGGGGGGGAATCTACGAGCAGTACTTC. The chain carries TRBV9 and TRBJ2-7; maybe TRBD2 (7 bases). Germline V gene data show CDR1 as SGDLS and CDR2 as YYNGEE. The CDR3 consists of 14 residues. With 3 bases removed from V and 3 bases from J, the gap between germline ends came to 13 bases.

V and J are TRBV25-1 and TRBJ1-2, with TRBD1 matching over 8 bases. The CDR3 totals 15 residues. V trimming: 3 bases; J trimming: 5 bases; junction bases outside the gene matches: 8. The germline V gene has CDR1 MGHDK and CDR2 SYGVNS. The CDR3 region is CASSDLTGEPYGYTF. DNA of the CDR3: TGTGCCAGCAGTGATTTGACAGGGGAACCTTATGGCTACACCTTC.

This clone appeared a few times. The rearrangement uses TRBV19 and TRBJ1-1, with TRBD1 identical over 8 bases. The trim removed 6 bases at V and 5 bases at J, leaving 5 bases unmatched. Germline V CDR1 and CDR2: LNHDA, SQIVND (reference sequence). This CDR3 is 13 amino acids long. As DNA, the CDR3 is TGTGCCAGTAGGACAGGGGACGGAACTGAAGCTTTCTTT. This gives the protein CASRTGDGTEAFF.

The chain joins TRBV5-6 to TRBJ2-1, with 12 bases matching TRBD1. V lost 7 bases, J lost 7 bases, and 9 bases stayed unmatched. This CDR3 comprises 15 residues. Per the germline V gene, CDR1 is SGHDT and CDR2 is YYEEEE. Written as DNA, the CDR3 is TGTGCCAGCCGAATCAGGGACAGGGGGCGGAATGAGCAGTTCTTC. This gives the protein CASRIRDRGRNEQFF.

In its sample, this clone was seen once. V usage is TRBV30 and J usage is TRBJ2-5, with a tentative D call TRBD2 (6 bases). V lost 0 bases and J lost 2, with 10 bases in between. The CDR3 contains 14 residues. CDR1 and CDR2 from the germline V gene are GTSNPN and SVGIG (reference sequence). The CDR3 DNA is TGTGCCTGGAGTGTACGGGAGATACAAGAGACCCAGTACTTC. Translated: CAWSVREIQETQYF. Drawing the rest from reference TRBV30 and TRBJ2-5, the complete variable domain is SQTIHQWPATLVQPVGSPLSLECTVEGTSNPNLYWYRQAAGRGLQLLFYSVGIGQISSEVPQNLSASRPQDRQFILSSKKLLLSDSGFYLCAWSVREIQETQYFGPGTRLLVL.

The gene calls are TRBV4-2 and TRBJ2-7, with 9 positions matching TRBD1. This CDR3 is 15 amino acids long. Germline assignment: CDR1 LGHNA and CDR2 YNFKEQ. Unmatched junction bases numbered 5, after V lost 1 base and J lost 4 bases. The CDR3 coding sequence is TGTGCCAGCAGCCAAGTAGGGGACAGGGAGTACGAGCAGTACTTC. It is translated as CASSQVGDREYEQYF.

The chain couples TRBV7-9 to TRBJ2-6; 7 bases line up with TRBD1. V gave up 5 bases and J gave up 2 bases; unmatched junction bases: 6. Germline V CDR1 and CDR2: SEHNR, FQNEAQ (reference sequence). The CDR3 contains 16 residues. The CDR3 spells CASSPQGYTGANVLTF. As DNA, the CDR3 is TGTGCCAGCAGCCCACAGGGGTATACTGGGGCCAACGTCCTGACTTTC.

Turning to this clone: Other DNA sequences within the sample encode an identical CDR3. The chain is built from TRBV12-5 and TRBJ1-1; weak D call: TRBD1 (6 bases). CDR3 length: 13 amino acids. The germline V gene encodes CDR1 LGHNT and CDR2 FRNRAP. V was trimmed by 1 base and J by 4 bases, leaving 7 bases between them. CDR3 amino acids: CASGLGRGTEAFF. The DNA for the CDR3 is TGTGCTAGTGGTTTGGGCAGGGGCACTGAAGCTTTCTTT.

J is TRBJ2-2 and V is TRBV5-1; 7 bases agree with TRBD1. The length of the CDR3 is 15 residues. The junction had 3 bases not matched to a gene; V was cut back by 0 bases and J by 4 bases. Germline V gene data show CDR1 as SGHRS and CDR2 as YFSETQ. The CDR3 loop reads CASSLARGSTGELFF. The DNA of the CDR3 is TGCGCCAGCAGCTTGGCCAGGGGGAGCACCGGGGAGCTGTTTTTT.

V usage is TRBV7-8 and J usage is TRBJ1-3; D remains unclear. The V and J ends lost 1 base and 4 bases respectively, with 11 bases between them. This CDR3 is 15 amino acids long. Germline V gene data show CDR1 as SGHVS and CDR2 as FQNEAQ. In nucleotides, the CDR3 is TGTGCCAGCAGCTTAGTTGAGGGATTAGGAAACACCATATATTTT. Protein product: CASSLVEGLGNTIYF.

The chain links TRBV4-2 to TRBJ1-5; no firm D call. The CDR3 is 13 residues long. Trimming shortened V by 0 bases and J by 7 bases, and 7 bases separated the two germline ends. Germline V lookup: CDR1 LGHNA, CDR2 YNFKEQ. The DNA for the CDR3 is TGTGCCAGCAGCCAAGACTATGCCCAGCCCCAGCATTTT. It yields the protein CASSQDYAQPQHF.

The CDR3 loop is CASSLGEEGWQETQYF. In DNA form, the CDR3 reads TGCGCCAGCAGCCTGGGAGAAGAGGGCTGGCAAGAGACCCAGTACTTC. The chain has TRBV5-1 and TRBJ2-5, with a tentative D call TRBD2 (5 bases). Trimming pared 4 bases from V and 2 bases from J, leaving 18 bases between. Germline assignment: CDR1 SGHRS and CDR2 YFSETQ. The CDR3 sequence is 16 residues long.

The gene calls are TRBV5-4 and TRBJ2-2, with D possibly TRBD2 on 5 matching bases. V shed 2 bases and J shed 5 bases, with 10 bases lying between them. This CDR3 contains 14 residues. CDR1 and CDR2 from the germline V gene are SGHNT and YYREEE (reference sequence). CDR3 in DNA: TGTGCCAGCAGCTTTGAACAGCGGACCGGGGAGCTGTTTTTT. Protein product: CASSFEQRTGELFF.

The chain employs TRBV3-1 (or the pseudogene TRBV3-2) and TRBJ2-6; possible D gene TRBD2, 6 bases. Germline lookup yields CDR1 LGHDT and CDR2 YNNKEL (reference sequence). CDR3 length equals 18 residues. V was pared by 1 base and J by 4 bases, with 17 bases between. The CDR3 DNA is TGTGCCAGCAGCCAAGGTTACTTCGTCGGGAGAGGGGCCAACGTCCTGACTTTC. It is translated as CASSQGYFVGRGANVLTF.

This clone was observed a single time. V and J are TRBV2 and TRBJ2-3; 7 bases are shared with TRBD2. Per the germline V gene, CDR1 is SNHLY and CDR2 is FYNNEI. The length of the CDR3 is 16 residues. J was trimmed by 4 bases and V by 4 bases; bases with no gene match: 11. As DNA, the CDR3 is TGTGCCAGCAGTGTTAGGGGCGGGAGAATGGCAGATACGCAGTATTTT. This codes for CASSVRGGRMADTQYF.

The rearrangement links TRBV6-4 to TRBJ1-6, with 7 bases aligning to TRBD1. The CDR3 runs to 19 residues. After removal of 2 bases from V and 8 bases from J, the junction contained 18 bases not matched to a gene. CDR1 and CDR2 from the germline V gene are MRHNA and SNTAGT. The CDR3 protein is CASSDPVRGQGRWDSPLHF. CDR3 DNA sequence: TGTGCCAGCAGTGACCCTGTTAGGGGGCAGGGAAGGTGGGATTCACCCCTCCACTTT.

V usage is TRBV7-9 and J usage is TRBJ2-3; D remains ambiguous. The CDR3 has 14 amino acids. V was clipped by 5 bases and J by 5 bases, with 14 bases between them. Germline V gene sequence: CDR1 SEHNR, CDR2 FQNEAQ (reference sequence). The CDR3 sequence is CASSLSTGKDTQYF. The CDR3 bases are TGTGCCAGCAGCCTCTCTACGGGTAAAGATACGCAGTATTTT.

This sequence joins TRBV6-6 and TRBJ2-1; TRBD2 matches 11 bases. J lost 6 bases, V lost 4 bases, and 5 bases had no gene match. CDR1 and CDR2 (germline): MNHNY, SVGAGI (reference sequence). This CDR3 comprises 15 residues. CDR3 in DNA: TGTGCCAGCAGTTCGGGACTAGCGGTGGGCAATGAGCAGTTCTTC. This sequence encodes CASSSGLAVGNEQFF.

This sequence joins TRBV3-1 (or the pseudogene TRBV3-2) and TRBJ2-2; D not resolved. Germline lookup yields CDR1 LGHDT and CDR2 YNNKEL (reference sequence). This CDR3 comprises 14 residues. V was shortened by 0 bases and J by 4 bases, with 6 bases between the two germline ends. The CDR3 loop reads CASSQDWATGELFF. Here the CDR3 DNA reads TGTGCCAGCAGCCAAGATTGGGCCACCGGGGAGCTGTTTTTT.

The V gene is TRBV5-1, the J gene TRBJ2-3, with 11 bases that match TRBD1. Per the germline V gene, CDR1 is SGHRS and CDR2 is YFSETQ. This CDR3 has 17 residues. V gave up 4 bases and J gave up 1 base; unmatched junction bases: 8. The CDR3 nucleotides are TGCGCCAGCAGCACAGGGACAGGGGGAATGGGCACAGATACGCAGTATTTT. Amino acids: CASSTGTGGMGTDTQYF.

The gene calls are TRBV10-3 and TRBJ1-5, with TRBD1 as a possible D gene (6 bases). The CDR3 is made up of 13 amino acids. V dropped 7 bases and J dropped 4 bases, with 11 bases sitting between them. Germline loops: CDR1 ENHRY, CDR2 SYGVKD. CDR3 sequence: CAINQGSNQPQHF. As DNA, the CDR3 is TGTGCCATCAATCAGGGGAGTAATCAGCCCCAGCATTTT.

A few counts support this clone. The chain joins TRBV11-3 to TRBJ2-5; D is perhaps TRBD2 (7 bases). Germline CDR1 is SGHNT and CDR2 is YENEEA. Trimming removed 5 bases at V and 3 bases at J, with 19 bases between. The CDR3 contains 16 residues. CDR3 loop: CASSQRGGRGKETQYF. CDR3 nucleotide sequence: TGTGCCAGCAGCCAAAGGGGGGGGAGAGGTAAAGAGACCCAGTACTTC.

CDR3: CASSTTGTVQPQHF. In DNA form, the CDR3 reads TGTGCCAGCAGCACTACAGGGACCGTTCAGCCCCAGCATTTT. The genes are TRBV6-5 and TRBJ1-5; possibly TRBD1 for D (6 bases). CDR1 MNHEY and CDR2 SVGAGI come from the germline V gene. The CDR3 length is 14 residues. V was shortened by 6 bases and J by 6 bases, with 15 bases between the two germline ends.

The CDR3 loop reads CASSGGGYGYTF. CDR3 DNA: TGTGCCAGCAGCGGTGGCGGCTATGGCTACACCTTC. J is TRBJ1-2 and V is TRBV11-2; D remains ambiguous. Germline values: CDR1 SGHAT, CDR2 FQNNGV. V shed 5 bases and J shed 4 bases, with 8 bases lying between them. The CDR3 loop spans 12 amino acids.